Below, 30 T cell receptor beta chains from the same sample are listed, as sequenced in a study of T cell responses to AZD1222 COVID-19 vaccine. Sequenced by immunoSEQ multiplex PCR; TCRdb stores in-frame clones only, minus some. The profile shows roughly 29,000 clones, over 90% of them singletons. Sequenced material: peripheral blood, taken on day 0 of AZD1222 vaccination. The origin of the receptors is an adult in good health.

The genes are TRBV29-1 and TRBJ2-5, with 9 bases that match TRBD2. The CDR3 is made up of 16 amino acids. V lost 3 bases, J lost 2 bases, and 10 bases stayed unmatched. Per germline, CDR1 SQVTM and CDR2 ANQGSEA. The CDR3 coding sequence is TGCAGCGTTGAGGGGGGGAGCGGGAGGCCACAAGAGACCCAGTACTTC. Protein: CSVEGGSGRPQETQYF.

This clone was seen once. V is TRBV16 and J is TRBJ1-4; no firm D call. This CDR3 is 17 amino acids long. V was trimmed by 0 bases and J by 4 bases, leaving 15 bases between them. Germline V lookup: CDR1 KGHSY, CDR2 FQNENV. CDR3 nucleotides: TGTGCCAGCAGCCAATCCGGCAGGCGGCTAATTAATGAAAAACTGTTTTTT. It specifies CASSQSGRRLINEKLFF.

The V gene is TRBV6-2 or TRBV6-3, the J gene TRBJ2-2; a possible D gene is TRBD1 (6 bases). The germline V gene encodes CDR1 MNHEY and CDR2 SVGEGT. This CDR3 is built from 15 residues. Trimming cost V 0 bases and J 8 bases, with 13 bases left between them. CDR3 residues: CASSYSRGNKGELFF. CDR3 sequence (DNA): TGTGCCAGCAGTTACTCGAGGGGGAATAAGGGGGAGCTGTTTTTT.

This chain links TRBV4-3 with TRBJ1-4; 8 nucleotides match TRBD1. This CDR3 comprises 15 residues. V trimming: 3 bases; J trimming: 5 bases; junction bases outside the gene matches: 5. Germline V gene sequence: CDR1 LGHNA, CDR2 YSLEER. The DNA of the CDR3 is TGCGCCAGCAGCCACGAACAGGGGGGGAATGAAAAACTGTTTTTT. Translated: CASSHEQGGNEKLFF.

This clone was seen a single time. This CDR3 reads CASSRRVETEAFF. In DNA form, the CDR3 reads TGCGCCAGCAGCAGGAGGGTTGAGACTGAAGCTTTCTTT. V is TRBV4-1 and J is TRBJ1-1; no definite D call. The CDR3 runs to 13 residues. The germline V and J ends were trimmed by 5 bases and 5 bases, with 12 bases remaining between them. CDR1 and CDR2 (germline): MGHRA, YSYEKL.

V is TRBV6-5 and J is TRBJ2-2, with 10 bases lining up with TRBD1. This CDR3 is 15 amino acids long. CDR1 is MNHEY, CDR2 SVGAGI, per germline. The V segment lost 10 bases and the J segment 3 bases; nucleotides outside the gene matches: 8. CDR3 sequence reads: CAIRRGTGDTGELFF. CDR3 DNA sequence: TGTGCCATCCGTAGGGGGACAGGGGACACCGGGGAGCTGTTTTTT.

The chain combines TRBV30 with TRBJ1-1, with 9 bases identical to TRBD1. This CDR3 contains 12 residues. With V trimmed by 8 bases and J by 0 bases, 1 base remained unmatched. Germline lookup yields CDR1 GTSNPN and CDR2 SVGIG (reference sequence). The CDR3 is CAGQGLNTEAFF. As DNA, the CDR3 is TGTGCCGGACAGGGGCTGAACACTGAAGCTTTCTTT.

The chain employs TRBV9 and TRBJ2-3; 12 bases agree with TRBD2. The junction had 5 bases not matched to a gene; V was cut back by 5 bases and J by 10 bases. In germline, CDR1 is SGDLS, CDR2 YYNGEE. The CDR3 is made up of 13 amino acids. The CDR3 here is CASSGLAGTAQYF. The CDR3 DNA sequence: TGTGCCAGCAGTGGACTAGCGGGGACGGCGCAGTATTTT.

The chain couples TRBV21-1 to TRBJ1-5; the D call in the table, TRBD1, was not verified against the DNA. TRBV21-1 represents a pseudogene. The CDR3 totals 17 residues. CDR3 region: CASSKGERGIVNQPQHF. CDR3 in DNA: TGTGCCAGCAGCAAAGGTGAAAGGGGGATAGTCAATCAGCCCCAGCATTTT.

The V gene is TRBV5-4, the J gene TRBJ2-3; D is unclear. V gave up 4 bases and J gave up 4 bases, with 7 bases separating them. CDR3 size: 12 residues. CDR1 is SGHNT, CDR2 YYREEE, per germline (reference sequence). The CDR3 protein is CASSSISDTQYF. The CDR3 DNA sequence: TGTGCCAGCAGCAGTATTTCAGATACGCAGTATTTT.

The rearrangement uses TRBV30 and TRBJ2-2, with D possibly being TRBD1 or TRBD2 (5 bases each). CDR1 and CDR2 from the germline V gene are GTSNPN and SVGIG (reference sequence). Between the trimmed V and J ends, which lost 1 base and 7 bases, there was a span of 13 bases. CDR3 size: 14 residues. CDR3 sequence: CAWSGRGKGGELFF. The CDR3 nucleotides read TGTGCCTGGAGTGGACGGGGCAAGGGCGGGGAGCTGTTTTTT.

The rearrangement uses TRBV29-1 and TRBJ1-2; 7 bases line up with TRBD1. CDR3 length: 13 amino acids. Germline lookup yields CDR1 SQVTM and CDR2 ANQGSEA. Trimming at V came to 6 bases and at J to 5 bases, leaving 9 bases not matched to a gene. The CDR3 DNA is TGCAGCGTCAGTACAGGGGTACGGTATGGCTACACCTTC. It translates to CSVSTGVRYGYTF.

This clone was recorded only once. The chain's CDR3 is CASSYSDWTNTEAFF. As DNA, the CDR3 is TGTGCCAGCAGTTACTCCGACTGGACCAACACTGAAGCTTTCTTT. The J gene is TRBJ1-1, the V gene TRBV6-5; D remains unclear. This CDR3 region has 15 residues. Germline-derived CDR1 and CDR2 are MNHEY and SVGAGI. V shed 0 bases and J shed 2 bases, with 10 bases lying between them.

The chain combines TRBV4-1 with TRBJ1-5, with D hard to call. The CDR3 is made up of 15 amino acids. Germline lookup yields CDR1 MGHRA and CDR2 YSYEKL. V was shortened by 0 bases and J by 2 bases, with 8 bases between the two germline ends. This CDR3 reads CASSQEDRGNQPQHF. The CDR3 DNA reads as TGCGCCAGCAGCCAAGAGGATCGCGGCAATCAGCCCCAGCATTTT.

V is TRBV18 and J is TRBJ1-1; TRBD1 matches 9 bases. CDR1 is KGHSH and CDR2 is LQKENI in the germline V gene. V was pared by 6 bases and J by 4 bases, with 6 bases of the junction left unmatched. The CDR3 spans 14 residues. The CDR3 region is CASSPDRGSTEAFF. The CDR3 bases are TGTGCCAGCTCGCCGGACAGGGGTTCCACTGAAGCTTTCTTT. The full variable domain, with the rest looked up from reference TRBV18 and TRBJ1-1, is NAGVMQNPRHLVRRRGQEARLRCSPMKGHSHVYWYRQLPEEGLKFMVYLQKENIIDESGMPKERFSAEFPKEGPSILRIQQVVRGDSAAYFCASSPDRGSTEAFFGQGTRLTVV.

Here the CDR3 reads CASSMGPGQGGETQYF. CDR3 DNA sequence: TGTGCCAGTAGTATGGGACCGGGACAGGGAGGGGAGACCCAGTACTTC. The chain uses TRBV19 and TRBJ2-5; 9 bases align to TRBD1. V trimming: 3 bases; J trimming: 5 bases; junction bases outside the gene matches: 10. There are 16 residues in the CDR3. Germline values: CDR1 LNHDA, CDR2 SQIVND (reference sequence).

This rearrangement joins TRBV6-2 or TRBV6-3 to TRBJ1-1; D not certain. The length of the CDR3 is 12 residues. Trimming took off 6 bases at V and 4 bases at J, with 9 bases between the two ends. Germline V gives CDR1 MNHEY, CDR2 SVGEGT. For the CDR3, the DNA is TGTGCCAGCAGCTCGGTCCTCACTGAAGCTTTCTTT. This sequence encodes CASSSVLTEAFF.

The chain has TRBV3-1 (or the pseudogene TRBV3-2) and TRBJ2-7, with D hard to call. The CDR3 runs to 12 residues. Trimming stripped 11 bases from V and 0 bases from J, with 11 bases between. Germline V gene data show CDR1 as LGHDT and CDR2 as YNNKEL (reference sequence). The CDR3 bases are TGTGCCGCAGCACAGAGCTCCTACGAGCAGTACTTC. It yields the protein CAAAQSSYEQYF.

Here the CDR3 reads CASSIAFLGVGEAFF. As DNA, the CDR3 is TGTGCCAGTAGTATAGCGTTTCTGGGGGTTGGGGAAGCTTTCTTT. This chain uses TRBV19 with TRBJ1-1; D is possibly TRBD1 (5 bases). The V end was cut by 1 base, the J end by 8 bases, with 17 bases between. Germline-derived CDR1 and CDR2 are LNHDA and SQIVND (reference sequence). This CDR3 has 15 residues.

This chain links TRBV9 with TRBJ2-1; D is perhaps TRBD1 (6 bases). CDR3 size: 14 residues. V lost 6 bases, J lost 4 bases, and 14 bases lay in between. CDR1 is SGDLS, CDR2 YYNGEE, per germline. The CDR3 DNA reads as TGTGCCAGCAACAAGGGACAAGTTTACAATGAGCAGTTCTTC. This codes for CASNKGQVYNEQFF.

The rearrangement uses TRBV18 and TRBJ2-2; 7 positions agree with TRBD2. The CDR3 covers 15 residues. Looked up from germline, CDR1 is KGHSH and CDR2 is LQKENI. J lost 2 bases, V lost 5 bases, and 5 bases had no gene match. DNA for the CDR3: TGTGCCAGCTCAACAGCGGGGTCAAACACCGGGGAGCTGTTTTTT. This codes for CASSTAGSNTGELFF.

J is TRBJ2-7 and V is TRBV19, with D unclear. V was pared by 6 bases and J by 2 bases, with 2 bases between. Germline-derived CDR1 and CDR2 are LNHDA and SQIVND (reference sequence). The CDR3 length is 10 residues. The CDR3 spells CASRAYEQYF. In nucleotides, the CDR3 is TGTGCCAGTAGAGCCTACGAGCAGTACTTC.

The rearrangement uses TRBV11-3 and TRBJ2-7, with TRBD1 matching over 8 bases. Germline trimming cut 5 bases from V and 5 bases from J; bases unmatched to any gene: 8. The CDR3 spans 14 residues. Germline CDR1 reads SGHNT; CDR2 reads YENEEA. The CDR3 reads CASSPQGARNEQYF. The CDR3 nucleotides read TGTGCCAGCAGCCCCCAGGGGGCGCGGAACGAGCAGTACTTC.

The rearrangement links TRBV10-3 to TRBJ1-1; 10 nucleotides align to TRBD1. This CDR3 is 15 amino acids long. Germline trimming cut 8 bases from V and 5 bases from J; bases unmatched to any gene: 11. Germline CDR1 is ENHRY and CDR2 is SYGVKD. CDR3 in DNA: TGTGCCATCGGAGACAGGGGGCTAGTAGAAACTGAAGCTTTCTTT. It codes for CAIGDRGLVETEAFF.

The gene calls are TRBV19 and TRBJ1-1; tentatively, D is TRBD1 (5 bases). CDR1 and CDR2 from the germline V gene are LNHDA and SQIVND (reference sequence). The CDR3 has 12 residues. V shed 5 bases and J shed 5 bases, with 9 bases lying between them. The CDR3 bases are TGTGCCAGTAGTTCAGGGCGGACTGAAGCTTTCTTT. This gives the protein CASSSGRTEAFF.

The V call is TRBV7-9, the J call TRBJ1-1; 7 positions agree with TRBD1. CDR3 length equals 13 residues. V lost 1 base to trimming and J lost 7 bases; unmatched junction nucleotides: 3. Germline V gene data show CDR1 as SEHNR and CDR2 as FQNEAQ (reference sequence). The CDR3 DNA is TGTGCCAGCAGCTTAGGGACAGGTCGTGAAGCTTTCTTT. Translation: CASSLGTGREAFF.

This chain links TRBV7-2 with TRBJ1-5; the D gene is possibly TRBD1 (6 bases). Deletions cut 6 bases from V and 6 bases from J, with 12 bases between. The CDR3 runs to 13 residues. Germline assignment: CDR1 SGHTA and CDR2 FQGNSA. CDR3 DNA: TGTGCCAGCAGTTGGACAGCTAGTCAGCCCCAGCATTTT. This encodes CASSWTASQPQHF.

V gene TRBV7-9 combines with J gene TRBJ1-5; 10 nucleotides align to TRBD1. This CDR3 is 16 amino acids long. Trimming removed 3 bases from V and 2 bases from J; junction bases left unmatched: 4. Germline values: CDR1 SEHNR, CDR2 FQNEAQ (reference sequence). The CDR3 sequence is CASSFGQGEGNQPQHF. The CDR3 nucleotides are TGTGCCAGCAGCTTCGGACAGGGGGAAGGCAATCAGCCCCAGCATTTT.

The V and J genes are TRBV10-3 and TRBJ1-2; weak D call: TRBD1 (6 bases). This CDR3 has 14 amino acids. The germline V and J ends were trimmed by 2 bases and 5 bases, with 12 bases remaining between them. Germline values: CDR1 ENHRY, CDR2 SYGVKD. This CDR3 reads CAISERAGEYGYTF. Here the CDR3 DNA reads TGTGCCATCAGTGAGAGGGCAGGGGAATATGGCTACACCTTC.

This chain joins TRBV6-5 and TRBJ1-1; the D is unclear. The CDR3 is 14 amino acids. Germline V lookup: CDR1 MNHEY, CDR2 SVGAGI. V was pared by 6 bases and J by 0 bases, with 11 bases between. The CDR3: CASSPLGLNTEAFF. The CDR3 nucleotides are TGTGCCAGCAGCCCCTTGGGCTTGAACACTGAAGCTTTCTTT.